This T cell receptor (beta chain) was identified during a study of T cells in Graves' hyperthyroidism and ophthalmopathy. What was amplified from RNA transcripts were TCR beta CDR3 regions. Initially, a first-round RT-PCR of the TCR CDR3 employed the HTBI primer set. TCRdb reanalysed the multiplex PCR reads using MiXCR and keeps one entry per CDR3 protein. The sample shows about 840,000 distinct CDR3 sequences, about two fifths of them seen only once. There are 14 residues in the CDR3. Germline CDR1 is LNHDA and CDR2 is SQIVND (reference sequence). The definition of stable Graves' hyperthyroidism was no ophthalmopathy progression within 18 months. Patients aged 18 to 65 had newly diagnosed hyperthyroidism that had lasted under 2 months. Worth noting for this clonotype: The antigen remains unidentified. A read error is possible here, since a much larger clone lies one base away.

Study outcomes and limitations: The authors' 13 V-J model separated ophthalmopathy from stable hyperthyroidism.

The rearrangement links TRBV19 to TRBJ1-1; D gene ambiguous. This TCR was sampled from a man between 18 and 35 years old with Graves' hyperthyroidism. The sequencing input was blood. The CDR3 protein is CANSLGNSLTEAFF. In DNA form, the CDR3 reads TGTGCCAATAGTTTAGGGAACAGCCTCACTGAAGCTTTCTTT.